This TCR beta chain was sequenced for a study of Ad26.COV2.S vaccination and SARS-CoV-2 variants. General study findings and limits: It was reported that spike-specific CD8+ and CD4+ T cell responses were substantially broad after vaccination.

Some clones are missing from TCRdb's copy, which holds only in-frame ones; the method was immunoSEQ multiplex PCR. Of approximately 480,000 clones listed, around 85% are singletons. V was cut by 7 bases and J by 5 bases, with 17 bases left in between. This CDR3 is built from 14 residues. CDR1 is SEHNR and CDR2 is FQNEAQ in the germline V gene (reference sequence). A word on this clone: The antigen is unknown.

Stated treatment: 19 received Ad26.COV2.S at low or high dose, single or two shots; about five received placebo; per-sample allocation not given. The samples date from day 63 after the first vaccine or placebo injection. An adult donor aged 18-55 years was enrolled in Boston. Vaccine was an Ad26 vector expressing Wuhan-strain SARS-CoV-2 spike. The sequences come from peripheral blood, collected in a trial of Ad26.COV2.S vaccine versus placebo. The genes are TRBV7-9 and TRBJ2-5; D possibly corresponds to TRBD1 (5 bases). The TCR sequence derives from a person between 18 and 65 years old who received the Ad26.COV2.S COVID-19 vaccine or a placebo. This CDR3 is CASTNPQGGETQYF. Here the CDR3 DNA reads TGTGCCAGCACCAACCCCCAGGGTGGTGAGACCCAGTACTTC.